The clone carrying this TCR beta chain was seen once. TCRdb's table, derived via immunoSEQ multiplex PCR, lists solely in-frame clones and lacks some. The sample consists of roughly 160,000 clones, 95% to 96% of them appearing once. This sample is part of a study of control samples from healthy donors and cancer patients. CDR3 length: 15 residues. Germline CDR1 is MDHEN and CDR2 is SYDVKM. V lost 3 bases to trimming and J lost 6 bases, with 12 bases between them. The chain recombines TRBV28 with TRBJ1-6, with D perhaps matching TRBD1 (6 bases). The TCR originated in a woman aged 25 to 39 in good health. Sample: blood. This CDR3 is CASSFAGQSNSPLHF. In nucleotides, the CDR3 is TGTGCCAGCAGTTTTGCAGGACAGTCTAATTCACCCCTCCACTTT. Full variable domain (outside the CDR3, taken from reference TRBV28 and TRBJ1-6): DVKVTQSSRYLVKRTGEKVFLECVQDMDHENMFWYRQDPGLGLRLIYFSYDVKMKEKGDIPEGYSVSREKKERFSLILESASTNQTSMYLCASSFAGQSNSPLHFGNGTRLTVT.